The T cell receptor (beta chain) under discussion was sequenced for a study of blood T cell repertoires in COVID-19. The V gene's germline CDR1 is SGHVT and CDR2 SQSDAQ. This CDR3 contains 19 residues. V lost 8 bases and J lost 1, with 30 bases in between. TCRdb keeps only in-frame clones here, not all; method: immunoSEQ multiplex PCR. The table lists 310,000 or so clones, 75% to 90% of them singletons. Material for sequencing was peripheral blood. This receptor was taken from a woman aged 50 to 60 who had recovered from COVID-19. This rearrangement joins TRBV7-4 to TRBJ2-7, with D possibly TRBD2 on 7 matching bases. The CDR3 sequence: CASPLWPPGIEGGSYEQYF. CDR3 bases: TGTGCCAGCCCCTTATGGCCTCCCGGTATAGAGGGGGGGTCCTACGAGCAGTACTTC. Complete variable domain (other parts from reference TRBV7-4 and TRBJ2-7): GAGVSQSPRYKVAKRGRDVALRCDSISGHVTLYWYRQTLGQGSEVLTYSQSDAQRDKSGRPSGRFSAERPERSVSTLKIQRTEQGDSAVYLCASPLWPPGIEGGSYEQYFGPGTRLTVT.